This T cell receptor beta chain was profiled in a study of shared T cell receptors in the human thymus. This CDR3 is built from 15 residues. The germline CDR1 and CDR2 sequences are LNHNV and YYDKDF (reference sequence). V lost 0 bases and J lost 6, with 12 bases in between. Clones were sequenced by immunoSEQ multiplex PCR, and TCRdb holds only the in-frame ones, with some missing. The sample lists approximately 760,000 clones; approximately 85% were seen once. These same records also appear under a second study, on human thymus T cells.

The sequenced sample was thymocytes. The chain combines TRBV15 with TRBJ1-5; D perhaps matches TRBD1 (6 bases). The sequence came from a girl younger than two with a congenital heart defect. The CDR3 here is CATSRDGGAGQPQHF. For the CDR3, the DNA is TGTGCCACCAGCAGAGATGGGGGGGCCGGTCAGCCCCAGCATTTT.